This section outlines one T cell receptor (beta chain) sequence together with its context. The record originates from a study of shared clonotypes between healthy human individuals. TCRdb's table, derived via immunoSEQ multiplex PCR, lists solely in-frame clones and lacks some. The sample has roughly 1.5 million clones, 95% to 99% seen once. Sequenced: naive CD4+ T cells sorted from blood. This sample's subset: CD45RA+ positively selected. The sequence derives from a man aged 25 to 45 in good health.

The CDR3 here is CASSHLGTLGYEQYF. CDR3 nucleotide sequence: TGTGCCAGCAGCCATCTCGGGACCTTGGGCTACGAGCAGTACTTC. The rearrangement joins TRBV14 to TRBJ2-7; D is possibly TRBD1 or TRBD2 (5 bases each). V was cut by 3 bases and J by 3 bases, with 15 bases left in between. This CDR3 comprises 15 residues. Germline V CDR1 and CDR2: SGHDN, FVKESK.